A selection of T cell receptor beta chains follows, all from one sample in a study of patients and donors after allogeneic stem cell transplantation. TCRdb redid the calling of the RT-PCR reads with MiXCR, one entry per CDR3 protein. The sample contains about 960,000 distinct CDR3 sequences, more than 15% of which appear only once. Sequenced material: blood, either unsorted or a sorted T cell fraction (not recorded which). These receptors were obtained from a human donor who was either an allogeneic HSCT recipient or a stem cell or donor lymphocyte infusion donor (not recorded which). It is not recorded whose cells these are; they may come from a transplant donor. Both conserved end residues are trimmed from each CDR3. The D gene is left open where the match is weak.

V gene | CDR3 length | D gene | CDR3 protein
TRBV7-6 | 11 | . | ASSPGEFYGYT
TRBV5-1 | 11 | . | ASSAGRSYGYT
TRBV2 | 12 | . | ASSEGGWQETQY
TRBV2 | 12 | TRBD1 | ASSTGTGSGKLF
TRBV5-1 | 14 | . | ASSPGYRGVVNEQF
TRBV25-1 | 13 | . | ASSEYHSGANVLT
TRBV20-1 | 13 | . | SAESGRTAEETQY
TRBV6-5 | 15 | TRBD2 | ASSYSRRGAYTDTQY
TRBV12-3/TRBV12-4 | 13 | TRBD2 | ASNSGGYGDNEQF
TRBV2 | 12 | . | ASSIKENSYEQY
TRBV6-5 | 13 | TRBD2 | ASSYTGGGQETQY
TRBV6-5 | 12 | TRBD1 | ASSYRGRDTEAF
TRBV5-1 | 12 | TRBD1 | ASSWDRLGNEQF
TRBV24-1 | 13 | . | ATSDPSTTTGELF
TRBV10-3 | 12 | . | AISDAAGQETQY
TRBV12-3/TRBV12-4 | 13 | . | ASSALQGYNTEAF
TRBV15 | 12 | . | ATSRDLSGYGYT
TRBV3-1 | 15 | TRBD1 | ASSSIYRGWSGNTIY
TRBV28 | 14 | . | ASTPGGGSGANVLT
TRBV15 | 12 | . | ATVAGTKNTEAF
TRBV20-1 | 10 | . | SAGGRLYEQY
TRBV28 | 13 | TRBD1 | ASSSLTGARQPQH
TRBV9 | 14 | . | ASSPKPPGSSYEQY
TRBV2 | 10 | . | ASLGFGETQY
TRBV4-2 | 16 | . | ASSQDPKGGMVRETQY
TRBV20-1 | 15 | TRBD2 | SARILAGGSFYNEQF
TRBV20-1 | 11 | TRBD1 | SARLRGGQPQH
TRBV29-1 | 11 | . | SNHGRSLGEQY
TRBV5-1 | 14 | . | ASSLVGQRANTEAF
TRBV20-1 | 12 | TRBD1 | SARKQGANSPLH
TRBV12-3/TRBV12-4 | 13 | . | ASRLPADSNQPQH
TRBV12-3/TRBV12-4 | 13 | . | ASSFRGAQVGELF
TRBV4-1 | 14 | . | ASSQEGLASKDTQY
TRBV5-1 | 13 | TRBD2 | ASSLARTSGETQY
TRBV12-3/TRBV12-4 | 11 | . | ASHDSTGEKLF
TRBV7-2 | 12 | TRBD1 | ASRAGGSYNEQF
TRBV5-5 | 12 | . | ASSSYTENTEAF
TRBV28 | 12 | TRBD1 | ASSTGDAGNIQY
TRBV4-1 | 12 | . | ASSQVLARDEQY
TRBV5-6 | 13 | TRBD1 | ASSYGTGGGTEAF
TRBV13 | 10 | TRBD1 | ASSPGQGKGY
TRBV20-1 | 12 | . | SATPDRSNQPQH
TRBV20-1 | 13 | . | SASWGGGVTDTQY
TRBV5-6 | 11 | . | ASSSGDSAEQY
TRBV12-5 | 11 | . | ASGLVSPGDQY
TRBV3-1 | 12 | . | ASSQAGFGNTIY
TRBV12-3/TRBV12-4 | 10 | . | ASRQGGDTQY